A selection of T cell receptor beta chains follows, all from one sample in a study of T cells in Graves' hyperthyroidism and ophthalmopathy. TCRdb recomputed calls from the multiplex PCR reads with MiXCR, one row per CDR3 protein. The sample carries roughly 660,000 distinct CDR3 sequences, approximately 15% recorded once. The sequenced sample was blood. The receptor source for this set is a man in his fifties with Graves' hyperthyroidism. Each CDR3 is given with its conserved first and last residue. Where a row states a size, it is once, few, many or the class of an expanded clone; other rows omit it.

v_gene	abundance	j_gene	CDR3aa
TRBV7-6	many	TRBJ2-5	CASSLSVDQETQYF
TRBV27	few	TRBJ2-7	CASSLGLAIYEQYF
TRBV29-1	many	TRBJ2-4	CSVVDGGENIQYF
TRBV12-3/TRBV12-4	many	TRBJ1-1	CASSTGQGMNTEAFF
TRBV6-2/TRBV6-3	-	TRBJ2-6	CASNFSYEDFPGQGLSGANVLTF
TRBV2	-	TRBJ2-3	CASSPSRIADTQYF
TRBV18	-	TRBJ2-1	CASSRLARSSYNEQFF
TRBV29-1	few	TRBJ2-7	CSVEVRAGVYEQYF
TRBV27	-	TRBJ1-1	CASSLFVTGANTEAFF
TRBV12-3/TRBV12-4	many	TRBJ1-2	CASSLNSDYGYTF
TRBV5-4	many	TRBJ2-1	CASSLALGGNEQFF
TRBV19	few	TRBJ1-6	CASSIRAENSPLHF
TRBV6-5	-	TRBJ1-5	CASSYTFPGLGQPQHF
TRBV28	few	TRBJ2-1	CASSSMGTYNEQFF
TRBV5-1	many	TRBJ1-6	CASSLEADSPLHF
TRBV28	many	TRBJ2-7	CASILRSRQGTYEQYF
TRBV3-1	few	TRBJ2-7	CASSQTSGRTHEQYF
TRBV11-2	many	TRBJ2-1	CASSLDLAGPNEQFF
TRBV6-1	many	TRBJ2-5	CASSVGTAQETQYF
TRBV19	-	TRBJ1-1	CASSIDRAVENTEAFF
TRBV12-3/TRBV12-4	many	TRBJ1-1	CASSLREGATEAFF
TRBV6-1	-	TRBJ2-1	CASSRTSGVSYNEQFF
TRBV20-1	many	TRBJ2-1	CSAVPEYNLDNEQFF
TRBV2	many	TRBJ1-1	CASSDGGGGTEAFF
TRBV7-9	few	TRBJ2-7	CASSPRRGMSSYEQYF
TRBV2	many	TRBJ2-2	CASSDGHDTGELFF
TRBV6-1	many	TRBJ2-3	CASSEFGTQYF
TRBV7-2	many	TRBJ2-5	CASSLSTGEETQYF
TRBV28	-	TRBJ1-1	CASSSGDRGPEAFF
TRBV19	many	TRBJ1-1	CASSLRGGNTEAFF
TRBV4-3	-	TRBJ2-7	CASSQGAPGTASKQYF
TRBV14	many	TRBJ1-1	CASSQERSVTEAFF
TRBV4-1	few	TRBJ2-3	CASSPRPSTDTQYF
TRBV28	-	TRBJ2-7	CASSPPEQPYEQYF
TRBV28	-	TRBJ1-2	CASSSLPSNYGYTF
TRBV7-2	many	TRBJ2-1	CASRATSGRSYNEQFF
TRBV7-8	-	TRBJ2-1	CASSGREGLNEQFF
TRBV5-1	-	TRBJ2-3	CASSIDYTSTDTQYF